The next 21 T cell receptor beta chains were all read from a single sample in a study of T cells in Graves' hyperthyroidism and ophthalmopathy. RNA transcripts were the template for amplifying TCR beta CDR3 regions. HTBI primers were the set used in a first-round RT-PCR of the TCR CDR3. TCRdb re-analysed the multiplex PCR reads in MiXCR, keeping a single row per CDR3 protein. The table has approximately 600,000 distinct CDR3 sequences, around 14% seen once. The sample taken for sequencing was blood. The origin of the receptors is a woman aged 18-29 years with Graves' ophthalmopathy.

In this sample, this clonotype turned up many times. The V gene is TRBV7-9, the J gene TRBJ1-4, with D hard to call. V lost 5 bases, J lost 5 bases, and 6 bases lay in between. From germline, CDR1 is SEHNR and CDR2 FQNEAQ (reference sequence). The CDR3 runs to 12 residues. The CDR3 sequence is CASSRTNEKLFF. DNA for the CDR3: TGTGCCAGCAGCCGAACCAATGAAAAACTGTTTTTT. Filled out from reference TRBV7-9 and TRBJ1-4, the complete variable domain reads DTGVSQNPRHKITKRGQNVTFRCDPISEHNRLYWYRQTLGQGPEFLTYFQNEAQLEKSRLLSDRFSAERPKGSFSTLEIQRTEQGDSAMYLCASSRTNEKLFFGSGTQLSVL.

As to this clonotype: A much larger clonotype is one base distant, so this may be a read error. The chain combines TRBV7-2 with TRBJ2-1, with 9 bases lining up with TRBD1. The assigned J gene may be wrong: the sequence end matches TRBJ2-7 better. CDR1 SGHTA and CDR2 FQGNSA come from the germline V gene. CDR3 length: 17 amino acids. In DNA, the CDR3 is TGTGCCAGCAGCTTAGGTTACAGGGGGCGCCGATACAATGAGCAGTACTTC. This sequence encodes CASSLGYRGRRYNEQYF.

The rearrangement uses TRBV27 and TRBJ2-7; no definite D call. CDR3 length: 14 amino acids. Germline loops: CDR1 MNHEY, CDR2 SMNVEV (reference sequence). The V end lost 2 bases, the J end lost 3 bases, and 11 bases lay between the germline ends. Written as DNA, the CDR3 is TGTGCCAGCAGTTTAAACGGACCTCTCTACGAGCAGTACTTC. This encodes CASSLNGPLYEQYF.

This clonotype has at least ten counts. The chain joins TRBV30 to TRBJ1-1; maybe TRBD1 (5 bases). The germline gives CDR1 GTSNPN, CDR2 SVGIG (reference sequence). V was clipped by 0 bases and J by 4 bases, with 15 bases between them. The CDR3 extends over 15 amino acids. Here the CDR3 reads CAWSVPGGVGTEAFF. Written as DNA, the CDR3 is TGTGCCTGGAGTGTACCCGGGGGGGTGGGCACTGAAGCTTTCTTT. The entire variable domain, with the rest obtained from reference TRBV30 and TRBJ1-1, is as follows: SQTIHQWPATLVQPVGSPLSLECTVEGTSNPNLYWYRQAAGRGLQLLFYSVGIGQISSEVPQNLSASRPQDRQFILSSKKLLLSDSGFYLCAWSVPGGVGTEAFFGQGTRLTVV.

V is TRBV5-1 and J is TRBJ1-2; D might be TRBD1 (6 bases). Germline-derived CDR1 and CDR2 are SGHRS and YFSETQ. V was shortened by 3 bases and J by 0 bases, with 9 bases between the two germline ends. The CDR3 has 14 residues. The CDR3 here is CASSWDNTNYGYTF. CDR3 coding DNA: TGCGCCAGCAGCTGGGACAACACTAACTATGGCTACACCTTC. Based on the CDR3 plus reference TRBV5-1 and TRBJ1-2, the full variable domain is KAGVTQTPRYLIKTRGQQVTLSCSPISGHRSVSWYQQTPGQGLQFLFEYFSETQRNKGNFPGRFSGRQFSNSRSEMNVSTLELGDSALYLCASSWDNTNYGYTFGSGTRLTVV.

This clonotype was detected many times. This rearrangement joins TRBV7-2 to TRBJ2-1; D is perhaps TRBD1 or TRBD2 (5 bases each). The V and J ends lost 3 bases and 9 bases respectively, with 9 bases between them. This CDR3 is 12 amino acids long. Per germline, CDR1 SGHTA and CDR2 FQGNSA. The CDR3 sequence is CASSFGDGEQFF. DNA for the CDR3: TGTGCCAGCAGCTTCGGGGACGGTGAGCAGTTCTTC. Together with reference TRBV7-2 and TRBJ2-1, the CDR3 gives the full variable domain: GAGVSQSPSNKVTEKGKDVELRCDPISGHTALYWYRQSLGQGLEFLIYFQGNSAPDKSGLPSDRFSAERTGGSVSTLTIQRTQQEDSAVYLCASSFGDGEQFFGPGTRLTVL.

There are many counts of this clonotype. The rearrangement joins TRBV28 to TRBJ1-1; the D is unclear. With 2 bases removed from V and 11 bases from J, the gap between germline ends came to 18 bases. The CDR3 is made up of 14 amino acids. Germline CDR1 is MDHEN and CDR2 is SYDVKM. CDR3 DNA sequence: TGTGCCAGCAGTTTACCCCCGGGCTCTTCGAGGGCTTTCTTT. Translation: CASSLPPGSSRAFF.

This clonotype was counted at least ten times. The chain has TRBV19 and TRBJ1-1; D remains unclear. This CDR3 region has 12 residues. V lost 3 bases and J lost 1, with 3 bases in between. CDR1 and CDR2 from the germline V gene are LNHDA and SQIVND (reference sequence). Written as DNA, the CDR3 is TGTGCCAGTAGTATGGGGAACACTGAAGCTTTCTTT. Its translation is CASSMGNTEAFF.

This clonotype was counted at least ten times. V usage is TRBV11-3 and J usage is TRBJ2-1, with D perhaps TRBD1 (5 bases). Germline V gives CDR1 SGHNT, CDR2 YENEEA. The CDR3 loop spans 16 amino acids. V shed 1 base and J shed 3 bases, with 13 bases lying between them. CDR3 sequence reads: CASSLAGLDSYNEQFF. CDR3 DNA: TGTGCCAGCAGCTTAGCGGGCCTAGACAGCTACAATGAGCAGTTCTTC.

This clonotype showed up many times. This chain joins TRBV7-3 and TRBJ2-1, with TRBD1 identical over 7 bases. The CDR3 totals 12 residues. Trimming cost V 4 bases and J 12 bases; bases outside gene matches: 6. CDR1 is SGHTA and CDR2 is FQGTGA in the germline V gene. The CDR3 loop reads CASSSADRAQFF. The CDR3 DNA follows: TGTGCCAGCAGCTCAGCCGACAGGGCGCAGTTCTTC.

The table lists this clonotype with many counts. The CDR3 coding sequence is TGTGCCAGCAGTCCCCTTAGGACCCTTGGATACAATGAGCAGTTCTTC. Protein: CASSPLRTLGYNEQFF. This rearrangement joins TRBV27 to TRBJ2-1; D is unresolved. Per the germline V gene, CDR1 is MNHEY and CDR2 is SMNVEV (reference sequence). V gave up 5 bases and J gave up 4 bases, with 18 bases separating them. This CDR3 region has 16 residues.

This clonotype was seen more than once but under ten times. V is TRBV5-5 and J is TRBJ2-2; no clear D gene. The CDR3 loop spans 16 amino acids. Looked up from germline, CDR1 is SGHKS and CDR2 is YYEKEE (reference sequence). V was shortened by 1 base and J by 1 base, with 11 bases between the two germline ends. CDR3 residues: CASSLWRSQNTGELFF. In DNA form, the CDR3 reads TGTGCCAGCAGCTTGTGGAGAAGCCAGAACACCGGGGAGCTGTTTTTT.

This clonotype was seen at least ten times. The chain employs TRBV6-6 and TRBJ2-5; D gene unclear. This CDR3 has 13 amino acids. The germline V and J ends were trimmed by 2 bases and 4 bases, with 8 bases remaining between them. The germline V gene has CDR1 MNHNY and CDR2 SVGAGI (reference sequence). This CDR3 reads CASSYGILETQYF. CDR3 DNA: TGTGCCAGCAGTTACGGGATTTTAGAGACCCAGTACTTC.

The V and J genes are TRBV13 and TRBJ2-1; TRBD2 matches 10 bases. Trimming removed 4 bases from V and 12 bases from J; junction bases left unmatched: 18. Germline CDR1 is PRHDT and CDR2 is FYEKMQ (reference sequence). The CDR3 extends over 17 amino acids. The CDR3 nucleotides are TGTGCCAGCAGCTCTATGTCGTCTAGCGGGAGTTGGGATGGGCAGTTCTTC. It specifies CASSSMSSSGSWDGQFF.

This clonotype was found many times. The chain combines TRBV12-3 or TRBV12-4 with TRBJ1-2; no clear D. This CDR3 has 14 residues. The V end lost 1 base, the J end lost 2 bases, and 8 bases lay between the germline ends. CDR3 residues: CASSLGVGNYGYTF. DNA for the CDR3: TGTGCCAGCAGTTTAGGAGTCGGAAACTATGGCTACACCTTC.

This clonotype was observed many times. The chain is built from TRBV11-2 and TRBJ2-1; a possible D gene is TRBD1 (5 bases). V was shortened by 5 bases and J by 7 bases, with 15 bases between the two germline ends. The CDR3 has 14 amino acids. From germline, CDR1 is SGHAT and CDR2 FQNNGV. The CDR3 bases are TGTGCCAGCAGCGATAACTTGAGGACAAATGAGCAGTTCTTC. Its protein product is CASSDNLRTNEQFF.

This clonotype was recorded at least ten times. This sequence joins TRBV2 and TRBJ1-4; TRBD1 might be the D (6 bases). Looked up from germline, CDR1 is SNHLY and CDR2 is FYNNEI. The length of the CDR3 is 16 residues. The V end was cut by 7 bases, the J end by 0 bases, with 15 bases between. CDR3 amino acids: CASTQRTEATNEKLFF. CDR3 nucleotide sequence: TGTGCCAGCACCCAAAGGACAGAAGCAACTAATGAAAAACTGTTTTTT.

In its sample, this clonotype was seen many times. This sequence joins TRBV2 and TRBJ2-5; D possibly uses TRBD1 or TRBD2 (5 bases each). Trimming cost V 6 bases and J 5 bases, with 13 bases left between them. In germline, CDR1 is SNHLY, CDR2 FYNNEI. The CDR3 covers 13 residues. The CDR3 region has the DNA TGTGCCAGCAGCGGGACGGACGGGGAGACCCAGTACTTC. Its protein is CASSGTDGETQYF.

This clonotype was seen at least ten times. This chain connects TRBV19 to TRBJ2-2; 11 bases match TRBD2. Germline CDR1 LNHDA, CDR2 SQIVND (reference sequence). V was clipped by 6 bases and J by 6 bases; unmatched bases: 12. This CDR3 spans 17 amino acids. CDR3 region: CASRDIAGGTLAGELFF. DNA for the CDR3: TGTGCCAGTAGGGACATAGCGGGAGGGACCCTAGCCGGGGAGCTGTTTTTT.

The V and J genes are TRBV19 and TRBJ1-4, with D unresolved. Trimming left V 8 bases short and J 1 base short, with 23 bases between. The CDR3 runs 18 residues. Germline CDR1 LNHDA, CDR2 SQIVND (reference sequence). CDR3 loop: CASRGVGLLIGTNEKLFF. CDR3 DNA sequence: TGTGCCAGTCGCGGGGTTGGGTTACTTATTGGAACTAATGAAAAACTGTTTTTT.

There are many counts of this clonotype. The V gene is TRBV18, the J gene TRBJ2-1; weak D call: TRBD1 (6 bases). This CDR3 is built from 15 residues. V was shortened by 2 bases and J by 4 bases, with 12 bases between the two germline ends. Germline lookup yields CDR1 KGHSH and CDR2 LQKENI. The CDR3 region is CASSPARTEYNEQFF. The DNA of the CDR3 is TGTGCCAGCTCACCAGCCCGGACAGAGTACAATGAGCAGTTCTTC.